The clone carrying this T cell receptor (beta chain) was observed once. Its matching antigen is unknown. Germline and junction disagree at one end, which may indicate a read error. The data stem from a study of PD-1 blockade in classical Hodgkin lymphoma. Profiled with immunoSEQ multiplex PCR; TCRdb holds only in-frame clones, not every one. The sample carries some 58,000 clones, 85% to 90% recorded once. Whole-study findings and limits: Why repertoires differed is undefined; disease activity or prior therapy possibly contributed.

The patients all showed relapse after autologous stem cell transplantation, while their brentuximab vedotin exposure varied. The CDR3 is 13 amino acids. CDR1 is MGHDK, CDR2 SYGVNS, per germline. The J gene is TRBJ1-2, the V gene TRBV25-1; TRBD1 might be the D (5 bases). The TCR sequence derives from a human donor with classical Hodgkin lymphoma. The sample in question was peripheral blood mononuclear cells (PBMCs), obtained before the second cycle of nivolumab. The CDR3 spells CASSVWTNYGYAF. The CDR3, as DNA: TGTGCCAGCAGTGTCTGGACAAACTATGGCTACGCCTTC.